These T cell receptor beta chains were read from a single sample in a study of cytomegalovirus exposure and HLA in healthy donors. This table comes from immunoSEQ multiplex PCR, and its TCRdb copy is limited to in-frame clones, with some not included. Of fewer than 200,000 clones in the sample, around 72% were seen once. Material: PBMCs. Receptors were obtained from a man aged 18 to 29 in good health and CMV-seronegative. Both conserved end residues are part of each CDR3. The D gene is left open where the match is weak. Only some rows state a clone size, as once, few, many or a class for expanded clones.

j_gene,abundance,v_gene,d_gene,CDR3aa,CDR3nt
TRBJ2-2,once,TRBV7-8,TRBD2,CASSPGGLSYTGELFF,TGTGCCAGCAGCCCGGGGGGGCTATCCTACACCGGGGAGCTGTTTTTT
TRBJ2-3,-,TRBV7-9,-,CASSLRGHSSTDTQYF,TGTGCCAGCAGCTTACGCGGGCACTCTAGCACAGATACGCAGTATTTT
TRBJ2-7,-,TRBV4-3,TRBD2,CASSQEARGGTDEQYF,TGCGCCAGCAGCCAAGAGGCCCGGGGGGGGACGGACGAGCAGTACTTC
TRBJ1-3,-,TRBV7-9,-,CASSLGTMNTIYF,TGTGCCAGCAGCTTGGGGACAATGAACACCATATATTTT
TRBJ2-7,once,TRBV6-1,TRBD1,CASSGGQGAPGYEQYF,TGTGCCAGCAGTGGGGGACAGGGGGCGCCTGGGTACGAGCAGTACTTC
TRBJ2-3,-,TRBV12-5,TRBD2,CASGLRLAGFVTDTQYF,TGTGCTAGTGGTCTGAGGCTAGCGGGATTTGTCACAGATACGCAGTATTTT
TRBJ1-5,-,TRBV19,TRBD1,CASSTVLTGGRQPQHF,TGTGCCAGTAGTACGGTCCTGACAGGGGGCCGGCAGCCCCAGCATTTT
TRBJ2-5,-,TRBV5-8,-,CASVREETQYF,TGTGCCAGCGTGCGGGAAGAGACCCAGTACTTC
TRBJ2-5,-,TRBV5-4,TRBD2,CASRGTSGQETQYF,TGTGCCAGCAGGGGGACTAGCGGACAAGAGACCCAGTACTTC
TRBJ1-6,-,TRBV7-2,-,CASSLARFRRGRDSPLHF,TGTGCCAGCAGCTTAGCGCGTTTTAGGAGGGGCCGGGATTCACCCCTCCACTTT
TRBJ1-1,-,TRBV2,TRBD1,CASSWTGSDTEAFF,TGTGCCAGCAGTTGGACAGGGTCCGACACTGAAGCTTTCTTT
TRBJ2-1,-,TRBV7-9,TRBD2,CASSSGLAISYNEQFF,TGTGCCAGCAGCTCTGGACTAGCGATCTCCTACAATGAGCAGTTCTTC
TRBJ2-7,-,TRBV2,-,CAGGQEGEQYF,TGTGCCGGCGGACAGGAGGGAGAGCAGTACTTC
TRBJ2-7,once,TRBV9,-,CASSRVPYEQYF,TGTGCCAGCAGCCGAGTCCCCTACGAGCAGTACTTC
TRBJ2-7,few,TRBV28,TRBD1,CASAPPGQGGNEQYF,TGTGCCAGCGCCCCTCCGGGACAGGGAGGGAACGAGCAGTACTTC
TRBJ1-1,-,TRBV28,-,CASPARGEVVSNTEAFF,TGTGCCAGCCCCGCCCGGGGTGAGGTAGTGTCGAACACTGAAGCTTTCTTT
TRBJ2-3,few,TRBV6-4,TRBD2,CASSEEAGGGTDTQYF,TGTGCCAGCAGTGAAGAAGCGGGAGGTGGCACAGATACGCAGTATTTT
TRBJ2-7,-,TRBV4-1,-,CASAGFSYEQYF,TGCGCCAGCGCGGGATTTTCCTACGAGCAGTACTTC
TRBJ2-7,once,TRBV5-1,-,CASSLGLLLGGEQYF,TGCGCCAGCAGCTTAGGACTCCTCCTAGGTGGCGAGCAGTACTTC
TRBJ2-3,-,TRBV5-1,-,CASSLGGGGTDTQYF,TGCGCCAGCAGCTTGGGAGGGGGGGGCACAGATACGCAGTATTTT
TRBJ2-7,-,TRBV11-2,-,CASSLAVDSYEQYF,TGTGCCAGCAGCTTAGCGGTCGACTCCTACGAGCAGTACTTC
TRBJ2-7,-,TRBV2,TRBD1,CASSVGQGTYEQYF,TGTGCCAGCAGTGTCGGACAGGGCACCTACGAGCAGTACTTC
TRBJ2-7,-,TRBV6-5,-,CASSSPGLPHSYEQYF,TGTGCCAGCAGTTCCCCGGGACTCCCCCATTCCTACGAGCAGTACTTC
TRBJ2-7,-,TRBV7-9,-,CSSSTPPGLNSYEQYF,TGTTCCAGCAGTACTCCCCCGGGACTGAACTCCTACGAGCAGTACTTC
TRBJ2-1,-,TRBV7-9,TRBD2,CASSLAIGGSTNEQFF,TGTGCCAGCAGCTTGGCGATTGGCGGGAGTACGAATGAGCAGTTCTTC
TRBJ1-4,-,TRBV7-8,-,CASSPPGGTYEKLFF,TGTGCCAGCAGTCCACCGGGAGGGACCTATGAAAAACTGTTTTTT
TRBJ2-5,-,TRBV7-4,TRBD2,CASSSRTGTSGRGETQYF,TGTGCCAGCAGCTCGCGTACCGGGACTAGCGGGAGGGGGGAGACCCAGTACTTC
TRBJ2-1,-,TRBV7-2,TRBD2,CASSLASGGINEQFF,TGTGCCAGCAGCTTAGCTAGCGGGGGGATAAATGAGCAGTTCTTC
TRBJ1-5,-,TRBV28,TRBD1,CASSPLQGGHQPQHF,TGTGCCAGCAGTCCGTTACAGGGGGGTCATCAGCCCCAGCATTTT
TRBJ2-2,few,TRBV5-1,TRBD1,CASSRSGGGTGELFF,TGCGCCAGCAGCCGGTCAGGGGGCGGAACCGGGGAGCTGTTTTTT
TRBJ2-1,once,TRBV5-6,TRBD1,CASSRPRKTGGAYNEQFF,TGTGCCAGCAGCCGCCCGAGGAAAACAGGGGGCGCCTACAATGAGCAGTTCTTC
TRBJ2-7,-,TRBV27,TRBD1,CASSGTGDPLRPYEQYF,TGTGCCAGCAGTGGGACAGGGGACCCGCTACGCCCCTACGAGCAGTACTTC
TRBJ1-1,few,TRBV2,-,CASSLFPEDTEAFF,TGTGCCAGCAGTCTGTTCCCGGAGGACACTGAAGCTTTCTTT
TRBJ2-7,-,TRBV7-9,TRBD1,CASSLGTGNLQYF,TGTGCCAGCAGCTTGGGGACAGGGAACCTACAGTACTTC
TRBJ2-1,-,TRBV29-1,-,CSGRAPGGNEQFF,TGCAGCGGAAGGGCCCCTGGGGGGAATGAGCAGTTCTTC
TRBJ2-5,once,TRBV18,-,CASSPWDQGRETQYF,TGTGCCAGCTCACCGTGGGATCAGGGTAGGGAGACCCAGTACTTC